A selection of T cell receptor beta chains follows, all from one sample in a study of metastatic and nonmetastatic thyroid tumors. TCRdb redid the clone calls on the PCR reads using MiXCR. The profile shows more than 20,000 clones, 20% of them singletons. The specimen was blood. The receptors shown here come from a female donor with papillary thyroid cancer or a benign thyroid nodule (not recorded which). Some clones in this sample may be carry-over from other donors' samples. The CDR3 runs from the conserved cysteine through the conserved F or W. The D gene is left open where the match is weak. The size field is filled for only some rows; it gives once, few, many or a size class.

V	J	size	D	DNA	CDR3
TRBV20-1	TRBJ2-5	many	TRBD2	TGCAGTGCTAGAATGGCTAGCGGAAAAGAGACCCAGTACTTC	CSARMASGKETQYF
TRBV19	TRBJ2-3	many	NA	TGTGCCAGTAGTATGGGCCCCCCAGTCAGGGGCACAGATACGCAGTATTTT	CASSMGPPVRGTDTQYF
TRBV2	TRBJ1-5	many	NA	TGTGCCAGCAGTGCGGGCAATCAGCCCCAGCATTTT	CASSAGNQPQHF
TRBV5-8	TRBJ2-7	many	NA	TGTGCCAGCAGCTTGGCGGGAGCGCTTGGTGAGCAGTACTTC	CASSLAGALGEQYF
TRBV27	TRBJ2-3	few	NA	TGTGCCAGCAGACCCAGAATAGCGGCACGCACAGATACGCAGTATTTT	CASRPRIAARTDTQYF
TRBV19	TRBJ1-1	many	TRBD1	TGTGCCAGTAATACTCGGGACAGCATGAACACTGAAGCTTTCTTT	CASNTRDSMNTEAFF
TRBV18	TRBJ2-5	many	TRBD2	TGTGCCAGCTCACCACCCGCGCGGGAGGGGGAGACCCAGTACTTC	CASSPPAREGETQYF
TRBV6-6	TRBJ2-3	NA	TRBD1	TGTGCCAGCAGTTACGGGACAGGGGGCACAGATACGCAGTATTTT	CASSYGTGGTDTQYF
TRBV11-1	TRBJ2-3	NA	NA	TGTGCCAGCAGCTTACGCCTAGGTGGGCAGCCCACAGATACGCAGTATTTT	CASSLRLGGQPTDTQYF
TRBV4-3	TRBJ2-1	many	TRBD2	TGCGCCAGCAGCCAAGACCCCCCCGGGACTAGCGGCCACAATGAGCAGTTCTTC	CASSQDPPGTSGHNEQFF
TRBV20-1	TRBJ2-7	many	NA	TGCAGTGCTAGAGGGTTCCACGAGCAGTACTTC	CSARGFHEQYF
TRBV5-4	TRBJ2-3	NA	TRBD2	TGTGCCAGCAGCTCCCTCGGACTAGCGGCGACCTCCACAGATACGCAGTATTTT	CASSSLGLAATSTDTQYF
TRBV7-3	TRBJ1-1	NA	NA	TGTGTCAGCACCACCAACAGACATGAAGCTTTCTTT	CVSTTNRHEAFF
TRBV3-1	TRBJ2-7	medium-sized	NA	TGTGCCAGCAGCCAAGATAGCTCGCGGGACCTTCCCTACGAGCAGTACTTC	CASSQDSSRDLPYEQYF
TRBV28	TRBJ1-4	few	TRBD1	TGTGCCAGCAGTCCCGGACAGGGAAGGCAAAAACTGTTTTTT	CASSPGQGRQKLFF
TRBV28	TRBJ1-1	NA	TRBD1	TGTGCCAGCAGTCTACAGACAGGGCGGGGAACTGAAGCTTTCTTT	CASSLQTGRGTEAFF
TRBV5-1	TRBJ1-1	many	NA	TGCGCCAGCAGCTTGGGGCGAGATTCTGAAGCTTTCTTT	CASSLGRDSEAFF
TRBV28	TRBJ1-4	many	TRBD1	TGTGCCAGCAGAGCCGGGACAGGGGATGAAAAACTGTTTTTT	CASRAGTGDEKLFF
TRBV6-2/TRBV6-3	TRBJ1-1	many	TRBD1	TGCGCCAGCAGCGGGACAGTCACTGAAGCTTTCTTT	CASSGTVTEAFF
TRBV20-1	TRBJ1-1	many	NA	TGCAGTGCTAGAGGGGACAACTGGATGAACACTGAAGCTTTCTTT	CSARGDNWMNTEAFF
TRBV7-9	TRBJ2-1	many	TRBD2	TGTGCCAGCAGCTTATCCCTAGCGGGATCCTACAATGAGCAGTTCTTC	CASSLSLAGSYNEQFF
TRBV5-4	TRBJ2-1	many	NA	TGTGCCAGCAGCTTGAAAGGTCTTAGGTGGGGAAGGCATGAGCAGTTCTTC	CASSLKGLRWGRHEQFF
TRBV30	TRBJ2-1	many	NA	TGTGCCTGGACCGGTAGCGATACCTACAATGAGCAGTTCTTC	CAWTGSDTYNEQFF
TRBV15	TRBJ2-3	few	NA	TGTGCCACCAGCTGGTACTCGCACACAGATACGCAGTATTTT	CATSWYSHTDTQYF
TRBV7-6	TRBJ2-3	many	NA	TGTGCCAGCACAAGGAGGATTTCTAGCACAGATACGCAGTATTTT	CASTRRISSTDTQYF
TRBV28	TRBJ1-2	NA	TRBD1	TGTGCCAGCAGTCCTGGACAGGCGCCTCATGGCTACACCTTC	CASSPGQAPHGYTF
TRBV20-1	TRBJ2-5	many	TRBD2	TGCAGTGCTAAAGGGGAGGGCCGTGAGACCCAGTACTTC	CSAKGEGRETQYF
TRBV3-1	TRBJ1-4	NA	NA	TGTGCCAGCAGCCAACCCCCAGAGCCCGTACTGTTTTTT	CASSQPPEPVLFF
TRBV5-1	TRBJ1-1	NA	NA	TGCGCCAGCAGCTTGGGAGGGGGGTCATGGACTCAAGCTTTCTTT	CASSLGGGSWTQAFF
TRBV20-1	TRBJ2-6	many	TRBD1	TGCAGTGCTCGGGGACAGCCTAGCTCTGGGGCCAACGTCCTGACTTTC	CSARGQPSSGANVLTF
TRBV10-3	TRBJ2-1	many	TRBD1	TGTGCCATCAGTGATCCGGCGGACAGGGGGTACAATGAGCAGTTCTTC	CAISDPADRGYNEQFF
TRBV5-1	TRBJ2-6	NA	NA	TGCGCCAGCAGCCTAGGACGGAGCCTCACTAGCTCTGGGGACAACGTCCTGACTTTC	CASSLGRSLTSSGDNVLTF
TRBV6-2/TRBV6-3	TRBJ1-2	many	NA	TGTGCCAGCAGTTACGGGTGGCGGCGAGGCGAAGGCTACACCTTC	CASSYGWRRGEGYTF
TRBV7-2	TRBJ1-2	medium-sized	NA	TGTGCCAGCAGCCGGGGGTACTATGGCTACACCTTC	CASSRGYYGYTF
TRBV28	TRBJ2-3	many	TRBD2	TGTGCCAGCAGCCCCGGGACTAGCTCGCAGTATTTT	CASSPGTSSQYF
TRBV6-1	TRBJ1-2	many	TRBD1	TGTGCCAGCAGTCGTCCCGGGACAGGGGGCTATGGCTACACCTTC	CASSRPGTGGYGYTF
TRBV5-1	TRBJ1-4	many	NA	TGCGCCAGCAGCTTGGCGGGGGCAACTAATGAAAAACTGTTTTTT	CASSLAGATNEKLFF
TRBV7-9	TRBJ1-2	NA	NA	TGTGCCAGCAGCTTAGTGGGCTCTAACTATGGCTACACCTTC	CASSLVGSNYGYTF
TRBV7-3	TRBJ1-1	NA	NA	TGTGCCAGCAGCCCAAACCCCCGGATTACTGAAGCTTTCTTT	CASSPNPRITEAFF
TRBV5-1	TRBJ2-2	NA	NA	TGCGCCAGCAGCTTGAACCCCCTTGGGCGGCGGTCTAACACCGGGGAGCTGTTTTTT	CASSLNPLGRRSNTGELFF
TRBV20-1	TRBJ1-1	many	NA	TGCAGTGCTAATCCCCGGGGACGGACGAACACTGAAGCTTTCTTT	CSANPRGRTNTEAFF
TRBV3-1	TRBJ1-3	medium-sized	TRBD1	TGTGCCAGCAGCCAAGGGACAGGGGGAAACACCATATATTTT	CASSQGTGGNTIYF
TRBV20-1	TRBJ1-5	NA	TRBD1	TGCAGTGCTGTCAGGGGGTATCAGCCCCAGCATTTT	CSAVRGYQPQHF
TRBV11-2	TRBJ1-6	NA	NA	TGTGCCAGCAGCGCGCTCGGTGGTTCTTCACCCCTCCACTTT	CASSALGGSSPLHF
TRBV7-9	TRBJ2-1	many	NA	TGTGCCAGCAGCTTTCGAGGGGGGGACCTGCCGTTCTTC	CASSFRGGDLPFF
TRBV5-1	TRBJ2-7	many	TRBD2	TGCGCCAGCAGCTTCCAGCGGGGGGACTACGAGCAGTACTTC	CASSFQRGDYEQYF
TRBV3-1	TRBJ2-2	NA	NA	TGTGCCAGCAGCCAAGGGTTTGGCTGGGTCGGGGAGCTGTTTTTT	CASSQGFGWVGELFF
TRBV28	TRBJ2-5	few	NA	TGTGTCAGCAGTCCCGTGCAGGTCGGAGAGACCCAGTACTTC	CVSSPVQVGETQYF
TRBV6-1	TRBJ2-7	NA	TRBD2	TGTGCCAGCAGTGTTGTGACCCCCCTCGGGGGGGAGCAGTACTTC	CASSVVTPLGGEQYF
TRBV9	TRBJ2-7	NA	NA	TGTGCCAGCAGCTCACGGACTGCTCCCTACGAGCAGTACTTC	CASSSRTAPYEQYF
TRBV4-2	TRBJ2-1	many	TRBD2	TGTGCCAGCAGCCCGGGACTAGCGGGAGGGCCCGATGAGCAGTTCTTC	CASSPGLAGGPDEQFF
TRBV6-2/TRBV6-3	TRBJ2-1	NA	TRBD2	TGTGCCAGCAGCCGGGGAATAGCGGGAGTTATGTATGAGCGGTTCTTC	CASSRGIAGVMYERFF
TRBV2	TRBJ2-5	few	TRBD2	TGTGCCAGCAGTGGTAGCGGGAGTGGAGAGACCCAGTACTTC	CASSGSGSGETQYF
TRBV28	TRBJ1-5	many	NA	TGTGCCAGCAGTTATGGCAGACCCGATCAGCCCCAGCATTTT	CASSYGRPDQPQHF
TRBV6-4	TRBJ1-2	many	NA	TGTGCCAGCAGTGAAGGGGGGGTTACAGATGGCTACACCTTC	CASSEGGVTDGYTF
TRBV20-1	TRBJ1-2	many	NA	TGCAGTGCTAGAGATCTGAGGGAAGACTATGGCTACACCTTC	CSARDLREDYGYTF
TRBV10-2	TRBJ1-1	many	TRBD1	TGCGCCAGCAGACAGGGGTTAGTGAACACTGAAGCTTTCTTT	CASRQGLVNTEAFF
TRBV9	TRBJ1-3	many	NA	TGTGCCAGCAGCGTAGGACAGATTCCTGGAAACACCATATATTTT	CASSVGQIPGNTIYF
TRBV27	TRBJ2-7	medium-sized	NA	TGTGCCAGCAGGCTACAGGGTTCAGGGGTCTACGAGCAGTACTTC	CASRLQGSGVYEQYF
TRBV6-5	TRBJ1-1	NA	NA	TGTGCCAGCAGTAACGACGGGGCTATACCCGGTGCAGAGGCTTTCTTT	CASSNDGAIPGAEAFF